This T cell receptor beta chain was observed in a study of T cell responses to AZD1222 COVID-19 vaccine. As for the study in general: Pooling was applied to second doses at about 4 or about 12 weeks. Overall study results and limits: At 160-218 and 743-854, vaccine-associated CD4 TCRs were dominant, and they spanned spike. Clonal diversity may have been underestimated, and the donors were mostly white British, with more females than males. Compared with day 0, the breadth and depth of the Spike-specific TCR repertoire rose significantly after two doses of AZD1222.

Worth noting for this clone: The antigen is not known.

Sequencing was performed with immunoSEQ multiplex PCR; in TCRdb, only in-frame clones are kept and a portion is missing. The data show roughly 91,000 clones, around 90% seen once. The CDR3 extends over 16 amino acids. V trimming: 0 bases; J trimming: 0 bases; junction bases outside the gene matches: 5. Germline CDR1 reads LNHNV; CDR2 reads YYDKDF (reference sequence). This specimen consisted of peripheral blood, obtained on day 0 of AZD1222 vaccination. The V and J genes are TRBV15 and TRBJ2-7; TRBD1 matches 7 bases. This TCR derives from an adult in good health. The DNA of the CDR3 is TGTGCCACCAGCAGAGATTCGGGACAGTCCTCCTACGAGCAGTACTTC. This translates into CATSRDSGQSSYEQYF. Using reference TRBV15 and TRBJ2-7 for the parts outside the CDR3, the full variable domain is DAMVIQNPRYQVTQFGKPVTLSCSQTLNHNVMYWYQQKSSQAPKLLFHYYDKDFNNEADTPDNFQSRRPNTSFCFLDIRSPGLGDTAMYLCATSRDSGQSSYEQYFGPGTRLTVT.